This TCR beta chain was identified in a study of T cells in Graves' hyperthyroidism and ophthalmopathy (dated by TCRdb to the late 2010s). Turning to the overall study: Peripheral blood was sampled at the time of initial diagnosis, prior to any treatment. For training and testing, the approximately 97 patients in the discovery cohort were randomly divided in a 7:3 ratio. Once sampling was done, hyperthyroidism patients were given methimazole at a starting dose of 30 mg daily, whereas ophthalmopathy patients were given high-dose intravenous methylprednisolone. A discovery cohort of approximately 100 patients, about 43 with Graves' ophthalmopathy and approximately 55 with stable Graves' hyperthyroidism, was used to find distinguishing TCR V-J signatures. In roughly six Graves' hyperthyroidism patients, the study also compared T-cell repertoires from thyroid tissue with T-cell repertoires from blood. The paper reports TCR Vbeta CDR3 sequencing of 130 to 150 peripheral blood samples: around 45 ophthalmopathy, fewer than 85 hyperthyroidism and roughly 17 progressor patients. An independent validation cohort of under 20 hyperthyroidism patients and 17 patients who later progressed to ophthalmopathy tested prospective prediction of ophthalmopathy.

A note on this clonotype: The antigen it recognizes is unknown. Within one base of it there is no much larger clone, and no base qualities were kept.

Results the study describes overall, beyond this receptor: Blood samples also contained most of the expanded thyroid clonotypes (frequency above 0.001), which suggests that blood repertoires may reflect thyroid immune responses. In validation, the model predicted progression to ophthalmopathy a median of approximately 6.6 months before onset, with about 67% sensitivity and 72.22% specificity. Ophthalmopathy was separated from stable hyperthyroidism by a 13 V-J signature model, with approximately 86% sensitivity and 81% to 82% specificity obtained in cross-validation and 80%/75% obtained in testing. No statistical method was used to set the sample size in advance, and investigators knew the group allocation.

TCR beta CDR3 regions were amplified from RNA transcripts. A first-round RT-PCR of the TCR CDR3 used the HTBI primer set with the Qiagen OneStep RT-PCR kit. Libraries were constructed in a second round of multiplex PCR, after which size selection and purification were performed. Paired-end sequencing of the libraries was performed with 100 bp reads on an Illumina HiSeq2000. In the authors' own workflow: SOAPnuke was used to process the raw data, with reads discarded if the reads contained adapters or uncalled bases, had a mean Phred below 15, or lacked an exact constant-primer or identifier match. High-quality paired reads were merged using COPE v1.2.5, and each unique nucleotide sequence was defined as a clonotype. MiTCR v1.1 was used to align the clonotypes against IMGT TRBV, TRBD and TRBJ reference segments. Only V-J combinations with frequency above 0.0001, covering about 99% of repertoires, were analysed. The TCS score was defined as F50 (clonal expansion) divided by E x V (chaos), with BLOSUM62-based TCRdist calculated between CDR3 peptides within each V-J. Welch's t-statistics and random forest reduced several hundred V-J features to 13, which were used in a naive Bayes classifier (R e1071). The Morisita-Horn index was used to measure how similar the thyroid and blood repertoires were. TCRdb trimmed public reads at Q25 via fastp, called clones via MiXCR and kept in-frame beta chains. Rows are combined by CDR3 protein, so each entry shows the most common genes and DNA. TCRdb, rather than the study authors, made the V and J calls. This sample gives hundreds of thousands of distinct CDR3 sequences in total; over 35% of them show up just once. Of the sample, approximately 8.7% is held by the ten largest clones.

Graves' hyperthyroidism was defined as stable when no progression to ophthalmopathy occurred over 18 months of follow-up. Hyperthyroidism patients were newly diagnosed, with disease duration under 2 months, and aged 18 to 65 years. The study excluded patients with uncontrolled infections, other autoimmune diseases, pregnancy or lactation. Diagnoses relied on clinical symptoms, serum thyroxine and TRAb, thyroid ultrasound and orbital computed tomography. PBMCs were isolated from about 9.2 ml of fresh peripheral blood by Ficoll-Paque density gradient centrifugation. Trizol reagent was used to extract total RNA, and RNA quality was then checked on an Agilent 2100 Bioanalyzer. The CDR3 covers 14 residues, taking in both the cysteine and the phenylalanine. Here the CDR3 DNA is all that survives: 42 bases in frame from base 1. The germline V gene supplies CDR1 MGHRA and CDR2 YSYEKL. V is reduced by 4 bases and J by 2 bases, leaving a spacing of 11 bases between them.

This receptor chain uses TRBV4-1 and TRBJ2-5; D gene: possibly TRBD2, on 6 matching bases. The origin of this receptor is a man aged 18 to 29 with Graves' hyperthyroidism. The sequencing input was blood. The CDR3 protein is CASSPGLSQETQYF. The sequenced DNA is TGCGCCAGCAGCCCGGGACTTTCACAAGAGACCCAGTACTTC.